This TCR beta chain stems from a study of cytomegalovirus exposure and HLA in healthy donors. This clone was detected only a few times. The antigen remains undetermined. The PCR contained 60 Vbeta and 13 Jbeta primers. The method was immunoSEQ multiplex PCR; TCRdb's version includes in-frame clones alone and lacks a portion of them. The data hold about 120,000 clones, with about 75% observed a single time. The ends lost 6 bases at V and 5 bases at J; junction bases unmatched: 4. Germline lookup yields CDR1 KGHSH and CDR2 LQKENI. This CDR3 contains 14 residues. Points from the study as a whole: In vitro experiments confirmed that a few CMV-associated chains were specific for CMV antigens. TCR beta V- and J-gene trimming was later associated with a missense DCLRE1C variant. A likely sequencing artifact accounted for one observed cluster of highly shared sequence variants.

This sequence was found in a man aged 60 to 75 in good health and CMV-seropositive. The chain is built from TRBV18 and TRBJ2-1; 10 bases fit TRBD1. The specimen was PBMCs. This chain's CDR3 is CASSRDRGNNEQFF. The CDR3 region has the DNA TGTGCCAGCTCCCGGGACAGGGGTAACAATGAGCAGTTCTTC.